The clone carrying this T cell receptor (beta chain) was picked up one time. The germline CDR1 and CDR2 sequences are SGHAT and FQNNGV. The germline V and J ends were trimmed by 4 bases and 1 base, with 8 bases remaining between them. CDR3 size: 13 residues. This sample was included in a study of cytomegalovirus exposure and HLA in healthy donors. The PCR contained 60 Vbeta and 13 Jbeta primers. Generated by immunoSEQ multiplex PCR, the TCRdb table keeps only in-frame clones and is missing some. This sample yields about 190,000 clones, of which roughly 81% are seen a single time; about 3.1% belongs to the top ten.

The V call is TRBV11-2, the J call TRBJ2-7; D might be TRBD2 (6 bases). The clonotype was recovered from a woman aged 25 to 39 in good health and CMV-seropositive. The sample consisted of PBMCs. CDR3 in amino acids: CASSSGVSYEQYF. In DNA form, the CDR3 reads TGTGCCAGCAGCTCGGGGGTGTCCTACGAGCAGTACTTC. Filled out from reference TRBV11-2 and TRBJ2-7, the complete variable domain reads EAGVAQSPRYKIIEKRQSVAFWCNPISGHATLYWYQQILGQGPKLLIQFQNNGVVDDSQLPKDRFSAERLKGVDSTLKIQPAKLEDSAVYLCASSSGVSYEQYFGPGTRLTVT.